This T cell receptor beta chain was captured by sequencing in a study of T cell changes during pregnancy in multiple sclerosis. Libraries were prepared by immunoSEQ multiplex PCR; TCRdb keeps only in-frame clonotypes and omits some of them. The sample holds just under 80,000 clones, over 80% seen once. CDR1 is SNHLY and CDR2 is FYNNEI in the germline V gene. The CDR3 is 15 residues long. The junction had 6 bases not matched to a gene; V was cut back by 5 bases and J by 3 bases. The receptor was derived from a female donor with multiple sclerosis, enrolled in a pregnancy study. V usage is TRBV2 and J usage is TRBJ1-1; TRBD1 aligns across 10 bases. The material was peripheral blood, obtained in the first trimester of pregnancy. CDR3 in DNA: TGTGCCAGCAGTACTGGGACAGGGGCCGACACTGAAGCTTTCTTT. Amino acid sequence: CASSTGTGADTEAFF.